Presented here are 5 T cell receptor beta chains from one specimen sequenced in a study of blood T cells in healthy people across ages. A second PCR, run for roughly 7 to 12 cycles, used a sample-barcoded 5' primer plus a J-beta primer mix. TCRdb processed the 5' RACE reads anew with MiXCR; each CDR3 protein has one entry. This table holds fewer than 950,000 distinct CDR3 sequences, about 53% found once. The sequenced sample consisted of blood. The receptors here all came from a man at least 80 years old in good health.

This chain uses TRBV20-1 with TRBJ1-2; TRBD1 might be the D (5 bases). Deletions cut 0 bases from V and 4 bases from J, with 9 bases between. This CDR3 contains 13 residues. Germline V gives CDR1 DFQATT, CDR2 SNEGSKA (reference sequence). CDR3 DNA sequence: TGCAGTGCTAGAGATCCGGGGGTCTATGGCTACACCTTC. Protein sequence: CSARDPGVYGYTF.

This clonotype was seen more than once but under ten times. The chain employs TRBV6-2 or TRBV6-3 and TRBJ2-4; no reliable D call. Trimming took off 6 bases at V and 0 bases at J, with 12 bases between the two ends. The CDR3 consists of 15 residues. Germline CDR1 and CDR2: MNHEY and SVGEGT. The CDR3 here is CASSFQGIAKNIQYF. The CDR3 DNA is TGTGCCAGCAGCTTCCAAGGGATAGCCAAAAACATTCAGTACTTC.

This CDR3 reads CASSFPGIGYEQYF. The CDR3 DNA follows: TGTGCCAGCAGCTTTCCTGGGATTGGGTACGAGCAGTACTTC. V is TRBV5-6 and J is TRBJ2-7; no clear D gene. Trimming took 2 bases from V and 4 from J, leaving 13 bases between them. The CDR3 has 14 residues. Germline V CDR1 and CDR2: SGHDT, YYEEEE.

The table lists this clonotype with a few counts. The rearrangement links TRBV20-1 to TRBJ1-2; no definite D call. Germline lookup yields CDR1 DFQATT and CDR2 SNEGSKA (reference sequence). V gave up 0 bases and J gave up 0 bases, with 11 bases separating them. This CDR3 contains 15 residues. CDR3 residues: CSARDLGGANYGYTF. As DNA, the CDR3 is TGCAGTGCTAGAGATTTAGGCGGAGCTAACTATGGCTACACCTTC.

V and J are TRBV27 and TRBJ1-1; the D gene is possibly TRBD1 (5 bases). The ends were cut back, 5 bases at V and 0 bases at J, with 10 bases in the middle. This CDR3 is built from 14 residues. Looked up from germline, CDR1 is MNHEY and CDR2 is SMNVEV (reference sequence). CDR3 coding DNA: TGTGCCAGCAGTATAAGGGGTATGAACACTGAAGCTTTCTTT. Translating gives CASSIRGMNTEAFF.